The 19 T cell receptor beta chains below all came from one sample that was sequenced in a study of CD8 T cells in ankylosing spondylitis (dated by TCRdb to about 2017). Summary of the overall study and its limitations: Blood from ankylosing spondylitis patients appeared to be characterized by a TCR beta motif composed of roughly 8 highly homologous amino acid variants.

Library construction relied on 5' RACE. These reads were obtained on an Illumina HiSeq 2500. TCRdb reprocessing: public reads trimmed at Q25 with fastp, clones called with MiXCR, in-frame beta chains kept. For every CDR3 protein sequence, its rows merge into one entry that carries the most common genes and DNA. In all, the sample holds roughly 670,000 distinct CDR3 sequences, and 19% of those were seen once. The top ten constitute under 20% of the sample. What these receptors recognize is not known. Specimen: blood, either unsorted or a sorted T cell fraction (not recorded which). Receptors originate from a male donor with ankylosing spondylitis.

The chain carries TRBV29-1 and TRBJ2-1, with 9 bases aligning to TRBD2. V gave up 4 bases and J gave up 5 bases; unmatched junction bases: 9. Germline V lookup: CDR1 SQVTM, CDR2 ANQGSEA. The CDR3 sequence is 15 residues long. In nucleotides, the CDR3 is TGCAGCGTTGGAGGTAGCGGGAGTATTAACAATGAGCAGTTCTTC. The encoded protein is CSVGGSGSINNEQFF.

This clonotype came up a few times. The chain carries TRBV12-3 or TRBV12-4 and TRBJ2-3; 8 nucleotides line up with TRBD1. This CDR3 contains 10 residues. V was pared by 8 bases and J by 8 bases, with 0 bases of the junction left unmatched. CDR3 residues: CASGQGTQYF. The CDR3 DNA reads TGTGCCAGCGGACAGGGTACGCAGTATTTT.

The chain uses TRBV11-2 and TRBJ1-1; TRBD1 agrees at 7 bases. CDR1 and CDR2 from the germline V gene are SGHAT and FQNNGV. The CDR3 sequence is 17 residues long. J gave up 6 bases and V 0 bases, and 13 bases lay outside the gene matches. The CDR3 spells CASSLDPTNRGLAEAFF. Here the CDR3 DNA reads TGTGCCAGCAGCTTAGACCCGACGAACAGGGGTTTGGCTGAAGCTTTCTTT.

This clonotype was seen more than once but under ten times. The chain links TRBV7-2 to TRBJ2-7, with D possibly matching TRBD1 (6 bases). This CDR3 spans 13 amino acids. Germline CDR1 SGHTA, CDR2 FQGNSA. Trimming shortened V by 6 bases and J by 6 bases, and 15 bases separated the two germline ends. The CDR3 loop is CASRPFTGFEQYF. The CDR3 nucleotides read TGTGCCAGCAGGCCCTTTACAGGGTTCGAGCAGTACTTC. The whole variable domain, filled in from reference TRBV7-2 and TRBJ2-7, reads GAGVSQSPSNKVTEKGKDVELRCDPISGHTALYWYRQSLGQGLEFLIYFQGNSAPDKSGLPSDRFSAERTGGSVSTLTIQRTQQEDSAVYLCASRPFTGFEQYFGPGTRLTVT.

The rearrangement joins TRBV20-1 to TRBJ2-7, with 8 bases that match TRBD2. The CDR3 totals 14 residues. The V gene's germline CDR1 is DFQATT and CDR2 SNEGSKA (reference sequence). Unmatched junction bases numbered 9, after V lost 6 bases and J lost 2 bases. In DNA, the CDR3 is TGCAGTGCATCCCTTGCGGGAGGAACCTACGAGCAGTACTTC. Protein product: CSASLAGGTYEQYF.

This clonotype has only a few counts. V is TRBV18 and J is TRBJ2-7; 8 bases match TRBD1. The CDR3 runs 13 residues. J lost 3 bases, V lost 8 bases, and 6 bases had no gene match. Looked up from germline, CDR1 is KGHSH and CDR2 is LQKENI. The CDR3 DNA reads as TGTGCCAGCCGACAGGGGACGAACTACGAGCAGTACTTC. It specifies CASRQGTNYEQYF.

V is TRBV10-3 and J is TRBJ2-7; 8 positions agree with TRBD1. Losses at the gene ends were 2 bases for V and 2 bases for J; bases not matched to a gene: 5. Germline assignment: CDR1 ENHRY and CDR2 SYGVKD. The CDR3 spans 15 residues. As DNA, the CDR3 is TGTGCCATCAGTGAGGGACAGGGCGACCCCTACGAGCAGTACTTC. Amino acid sequence: CAISEGQGDPYEQYF.

This clonotype turned up a few times. The chain combines TRBV12-3 or TRBV12-4 with TRBJ2-7; D is ambiguous. Trimming stripped 2 bases from V and 0 bases from J, with 14 bases between. The CDR3 totals 16 residues. CDR3 sequence reads: CASSLRAGLTSYEQYF. The CDR3 DNA sequence: TGTGCCAGCAGTTTAAGAGCCGGGCTCACCTCCTACGAGCAGTACTTC.

The J gene is TRBJ1-1, the V gene TRBV29-1; the D gene is possibly TRBD1 (6 bases). Per germline, CDR1 SQVTM and CDR2 ANQGSEA. V lost 7 bases, J lost 0 bases, and 9 bases lay in between. The CDR3 totals 12 residues. Here the CDR3 DNA reads TGCAGCGCCGGGGGGCTGAACACTGAAGCTTTCTTT. Translated: CSAGGLNTEAFF.

CDR3 in amino acids: CSVGRATTNGEQFF. Written as DNA, the CDR3 is TGCAGCGTTGGGCGGGCTACAACCAATGGTGAGCAGTTCTTC. V gene TRBV29-1 combines with J gene TRBJ2-1; TRBD2 is a possible D gene (5 bases). Germline CDR1 and CDR2: SQVTM and ANQGSEA. The CDR3 has 14 amino acids. The ends were cut back, 4 bases at V and 9 bases at J, with 19 bases in the middle.

This sequence joins TRBV15 and TRBJ2-3; TRBD2 aligns across 7 bases. Germline-derived CDR1 and CDR2 are LNHNV and YYDKDF (reference sequence). The CDR3 extends over 15 amino acids. Trimming took 4 bases from V and 3 from J; bases not matched to a gene: 7. The CDR3 here is CATSTLREITDTQYF. CDR3 sequence (DNA): TGTGCCACCAGCACCCTGCGGGAGATTACAGATACGCAGTATTTT.

This clonotype was detected only a few times. V usage is TRBV12-3 or TRBV12-4 and J usage is TRBJ2-2; possibly TRBD2 for D (6 bases). Trimming cost V 8 bases and J 5 bases, with 6 bases left between them. The CDR3 loop spans 11 amino acids. The CDR3 loop reads CASLATGELFF. The DNA of the CDR3 is TGTGCCAGCCTAGCGACCGGGGAGCTGTTTTTT.

This rearrangement joins TRBV3-1 to TRBJ1-2; no clear D. Per the germline V gene, CDR1 is LGHDT and CDR2 is YNNKEL (reference sequence). V lost 0 bases to trimming and J lost 8 bases, with 16 bases between them. This CDR3 spans 15 amino acids. The chain's CDR3 is CASSQEVRQTGGYTF. CDR3 coding DNA: TGTGCCAGCAGCCAAGAGGTCAGACAAACTGGGGGCTACACCTTC.

This clonotype was picked up a small number of times. The CDR3: CAISEFKGSPYGYTF. CDR3 bases: TGTGCCATCAGTGAGTTTAAGGGATCCCCCTATGGCTACACCTTC. The chain carries TRBV10-3 and TRBJ1-2; no definite D call. From germline, CDR1 is ENHRY and CDR2 SYGVKD. CDR3 length: 15 amino acids. The germline V and J ends were trimmed by 1 base and 4 bases, with 13 bases remaining between them.

This clonotype was detected a few times. This chain joins TRBV12-3 or TRBV12-4 and TRBJ2-2; either TRBD1 or TRBD2 may fit D (5 bases each). Deletions cut 9 bases from V and 1 base from J, with 24 bases between. The CDR3 length is 18 residues. The CDR3 region is CASQFPHHRGRNTGELFF. The CDR3 nucleotides are TGTGCCAGTCAATTCCCGCACCACCGGGGACGGAACACCGGGGAGCTGTTTTTT.

The rearrangement uses TRBV5-1 and TRBJ2-2; the match to TRBD1 covers 11 bases. The CDR3 is 15 amino acids. The V and J ends lost 3 bases and 6 bases, in that order; junction bases with no gene match: 4. The germline gives CDR1 SGHRS, CDR2 YFSETQ. The CDR3 is CASSSGQGEAGELFF. In nucleotides, the CDR3 is TGCGCCAGCAGCTCGGGACAGGGGGAAGCCGGGGAGCTGTTTTTT.

The chain carries TRBV4-3 and TRBJ2-1; TRBD2 agrees at 11 bases. Germline V gives CDR1 LGHNA, CDR2 YSLEER. This CDR3 is built from 17 residues. The junction had 10 bases not matched to a gene; V was cut back by 1 base and J by 8 bases. The CDR3 loop is CASSQGPSGRSIDEQFF. The DNA of the CDR3 is TGCGCCAGCAGCCAAGGGCCTAGCGGGAGGAGCATCGATGAGCAGTTCTTC.

The gene calls are TRBV24-1 and TRBJ2-5, with TRBD2 matching 11 bases. The V and J ends lost 4 bases and 2 bases, in that order; junction bases with no gene match: 5. This CDR3 region has 16 residues. The germline V gene encodes CDR1 KGHDR and CDR2 SFDVKD. The DNA for the CDR3 is TGTGCCACCAGTGAGGGGGGACTAGCGGCTCAAGAGACCCAGTACTTC. Protein sequence: CATSEGGLAAQETQYF.

This clonotype has more than one count but fewer than ten. V and J are TRBV7-3 and TRBJ2-1, with TRBD2 identical over 7 bases. The CDR3 runs to 15 residues. CDR1 is SGHTA and CDR2 is FQGTGA in the germline V gene. V trimming: 0 bases; J trimming: 6 bases; junction bases outside the gene matches: 5. CDR3 nucleotides: TGTGCCAGCAGCTTAACAGGTCTAGCGGCCAATGAGCAGTTCTTC. It codes for CASSLTGLAANEQFF. The whole variable domain, remainder taken from reference TRBV7-3 and TRBJ2-1, is GAGVSQTPSNKVTEKGKYVELRCDPISGHTALYWYRQSLGQGPEFLIYFQGTGAADDSGLPNDRFFAVRPEGSVSTLKIQRTERGDSAVYLCASSLTGLAANEQFFGPGTRLTVL.